This T cell receptor (beta chain) comes out of a study of cytotoxic CD8 clonotypes in ibrutinib-treated CLL. Study as a whole: Response sampling came at median 12 months of treatment, ranging about 6 to 36 months.

The table came from immunoSEQ multiplex PCR; TCRdb's copy has only in-frame clones and leaves some out. The data contain tens of thousands of clones, roughly 50% of them singletons. As for this clone: Its cognate antigen is unknown.

This CDR3 is built from 12 residues. The V and J ends lost 9 bases and 4 bases respectively, with 10 bases between them. Germline V lookup: CDR1 WNHNN, CDR2 SYGVQD (reference sequence). Study-level results: An increase in clonality occurred at ibrutinib response, followed by a return toward baseline at progression.

The sequence derives from a human donor with chronic lymphocytic leukemia. The V and J genes are TRBV10-1 and TRBJ1-5; D gene ambiguous. Sequencing was performed on PBMCs, taken after 24 months of ibrutinib treatment. CDR3 nucleotide sequence: TGCGCCAGGCGACCTATTAATCAGCCCCAGCATTTT. Translation: CARRPINQPQHF.